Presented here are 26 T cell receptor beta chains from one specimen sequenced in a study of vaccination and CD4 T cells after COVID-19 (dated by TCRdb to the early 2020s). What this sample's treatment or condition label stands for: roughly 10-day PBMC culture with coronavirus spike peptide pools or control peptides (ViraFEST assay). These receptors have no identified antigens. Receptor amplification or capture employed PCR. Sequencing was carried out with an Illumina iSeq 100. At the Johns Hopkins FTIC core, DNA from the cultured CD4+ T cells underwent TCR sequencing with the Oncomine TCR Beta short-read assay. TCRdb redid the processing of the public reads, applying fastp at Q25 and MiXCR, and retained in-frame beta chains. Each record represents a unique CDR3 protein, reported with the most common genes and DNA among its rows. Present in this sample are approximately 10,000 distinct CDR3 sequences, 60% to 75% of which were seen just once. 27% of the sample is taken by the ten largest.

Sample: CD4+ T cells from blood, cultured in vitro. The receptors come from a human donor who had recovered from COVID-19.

The CDR3 region is CASSAPRDRGRSTEAFF. DNA for the CDR3: TGTGCCAGCAGCGCACCCAGGGACAGGGGTCGCAGCACTGAAGCTTTCTTT. V is TRBV28 and J is TRBJ1-1, with 10 bases that match TRBD1. Germline loops: CDR1 MDHEN, CDR2 SYDVKM. Germline trimming cut 6 bases from V and 4 bases from J; bases unmatched to any gene: 14. The CDR3 covers 17 residues.

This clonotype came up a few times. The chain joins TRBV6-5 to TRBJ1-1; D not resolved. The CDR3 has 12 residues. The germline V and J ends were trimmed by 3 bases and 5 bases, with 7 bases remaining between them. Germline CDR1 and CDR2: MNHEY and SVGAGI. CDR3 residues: CASSYKGTEAFF. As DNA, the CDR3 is TGTGCCAGCAGTTATAAGGGTACTGAAGCTTTCTTT.

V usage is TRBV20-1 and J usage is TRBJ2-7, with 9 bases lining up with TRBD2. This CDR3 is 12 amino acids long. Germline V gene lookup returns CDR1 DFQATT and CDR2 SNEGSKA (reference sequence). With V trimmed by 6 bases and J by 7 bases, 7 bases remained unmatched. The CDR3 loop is CSASSGGGEQYF. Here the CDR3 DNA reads TGCAGTGCGAGTAGCGGGGGAGGTGAGCAGTACTTC.

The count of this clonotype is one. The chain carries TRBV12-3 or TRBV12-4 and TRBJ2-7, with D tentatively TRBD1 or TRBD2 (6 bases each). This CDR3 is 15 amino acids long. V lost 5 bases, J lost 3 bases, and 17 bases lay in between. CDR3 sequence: CASSTLRDTIYEQYF. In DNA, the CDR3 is TGTGCCAGCAGTACCCTGCGGGACACCATCTACGAGCAGTACTTC.

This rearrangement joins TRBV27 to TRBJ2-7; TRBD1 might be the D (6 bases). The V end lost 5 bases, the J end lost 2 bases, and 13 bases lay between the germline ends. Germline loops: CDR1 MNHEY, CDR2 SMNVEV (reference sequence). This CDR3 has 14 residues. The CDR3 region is CASSLEQGPYEQYF. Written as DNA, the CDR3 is TGTGCCAGCAGTCTAGAACAGGGACCCTACGAGCAGTACTTC.

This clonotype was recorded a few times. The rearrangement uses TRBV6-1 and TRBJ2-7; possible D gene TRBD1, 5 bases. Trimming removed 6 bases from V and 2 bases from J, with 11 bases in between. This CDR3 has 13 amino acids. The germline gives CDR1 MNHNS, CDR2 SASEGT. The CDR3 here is CASRTGGTYEQYF. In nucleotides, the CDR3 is TGTGCCAGCAGAACAGGTGGTACCTACGAGCAGTACTTC.

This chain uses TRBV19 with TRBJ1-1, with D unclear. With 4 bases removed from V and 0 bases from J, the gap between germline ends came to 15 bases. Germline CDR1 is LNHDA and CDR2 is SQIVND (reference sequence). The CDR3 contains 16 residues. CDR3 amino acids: CASSTQTGIMNTEAFF. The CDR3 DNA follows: TGTGCCAGTAGTACGCAGACGGGGATCATGAACACTGAAGCTTTCTTT.

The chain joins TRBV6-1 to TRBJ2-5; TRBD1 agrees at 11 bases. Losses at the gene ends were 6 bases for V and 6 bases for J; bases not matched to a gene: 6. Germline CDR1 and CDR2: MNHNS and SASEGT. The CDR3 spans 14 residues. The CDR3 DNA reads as TGTGCCAGCAGGCGAGGACAGGGGGCGAAGACCCAGTACTTC. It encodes CASRRGQGAKTQYF.

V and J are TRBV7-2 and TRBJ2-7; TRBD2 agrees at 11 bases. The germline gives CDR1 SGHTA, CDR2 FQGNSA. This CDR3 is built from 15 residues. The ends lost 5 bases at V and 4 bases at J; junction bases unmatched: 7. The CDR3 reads CASSPPGTSGYEQYF. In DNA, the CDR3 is TGTGCCAGCAGCCCTCCCGGGACTAGCGGATACGAGCAGTACTTC. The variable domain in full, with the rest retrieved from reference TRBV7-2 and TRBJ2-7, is GAGVSQSPSNKVTEKGKDVELRCDPISGHTALYWYRQSLGQGLEFLIYFQGNSAPDKSGLPSDRFSAERTGGSVSTLTIQRTQQEDSAVYLCASSPPGTSGYEQYFGPGTRLTVT.

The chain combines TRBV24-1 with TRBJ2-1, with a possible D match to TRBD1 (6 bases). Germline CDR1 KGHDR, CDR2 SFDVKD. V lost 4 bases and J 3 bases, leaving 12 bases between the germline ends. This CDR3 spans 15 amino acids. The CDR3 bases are TGTGCCACCAGTGACCCGGGACACCGCTACAATGAGCAGTTCTTC. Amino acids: CATSDPGHRYNEQFF.

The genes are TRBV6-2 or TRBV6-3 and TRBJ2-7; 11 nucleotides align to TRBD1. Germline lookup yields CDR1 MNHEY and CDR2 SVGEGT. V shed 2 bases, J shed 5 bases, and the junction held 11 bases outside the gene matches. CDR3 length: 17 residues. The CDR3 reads CASSYHQDRGLLDEQYF. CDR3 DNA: TGTGCCAGCAGTTACCACCAGGACAGGGGGCTTCTCGACGAGCAGTACTTC.

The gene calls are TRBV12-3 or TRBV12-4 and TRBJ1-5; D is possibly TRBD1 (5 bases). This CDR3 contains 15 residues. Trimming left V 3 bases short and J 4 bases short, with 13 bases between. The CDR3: CASSLGWGTNQPQHF. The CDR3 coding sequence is TGTGCCAGCAGTTTGGGCTGGGGGACTAATCAGCCCCAGCATTTT.

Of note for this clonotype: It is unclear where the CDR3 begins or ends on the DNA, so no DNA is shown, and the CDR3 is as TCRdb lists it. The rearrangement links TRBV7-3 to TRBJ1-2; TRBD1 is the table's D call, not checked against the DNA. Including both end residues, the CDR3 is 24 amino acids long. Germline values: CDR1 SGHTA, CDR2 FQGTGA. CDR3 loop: CASSLQSGSSYEQYFGPGTGSYTF.

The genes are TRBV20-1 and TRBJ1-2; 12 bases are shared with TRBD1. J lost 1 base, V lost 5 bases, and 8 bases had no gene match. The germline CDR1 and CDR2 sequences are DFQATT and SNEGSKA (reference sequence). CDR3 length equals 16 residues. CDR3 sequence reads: CSAHGGQGAGNYGYTF. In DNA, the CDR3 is TGCAGTGCTCACGGGGGACAGGGGGCGGGTAACTATGGCTACACCTTC.

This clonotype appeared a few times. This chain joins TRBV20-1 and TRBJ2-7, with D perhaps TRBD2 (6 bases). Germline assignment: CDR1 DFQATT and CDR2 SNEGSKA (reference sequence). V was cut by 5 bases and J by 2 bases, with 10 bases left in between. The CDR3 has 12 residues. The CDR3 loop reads CSAGGVTYEQYF. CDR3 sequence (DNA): TGCAGTGCTGGCGGGGTCACCTACGAGCAGTACTTC.

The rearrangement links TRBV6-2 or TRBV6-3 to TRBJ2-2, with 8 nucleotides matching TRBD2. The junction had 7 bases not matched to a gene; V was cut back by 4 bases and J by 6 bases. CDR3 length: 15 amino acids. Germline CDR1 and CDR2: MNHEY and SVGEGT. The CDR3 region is CASSWNLGGAGELFF. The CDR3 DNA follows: TGTGCCAGCAGTTGGAATCTCGGGGGGGCCGGGGAGCTGTTTTTT.

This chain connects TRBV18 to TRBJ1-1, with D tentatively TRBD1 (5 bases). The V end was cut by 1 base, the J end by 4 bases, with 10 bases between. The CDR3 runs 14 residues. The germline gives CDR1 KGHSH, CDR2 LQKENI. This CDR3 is CASSPRTGGTEAFF. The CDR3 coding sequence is TGTGCCAGCTCACCACGGACCGGGGGCACTGAAGCTTTCTTT.

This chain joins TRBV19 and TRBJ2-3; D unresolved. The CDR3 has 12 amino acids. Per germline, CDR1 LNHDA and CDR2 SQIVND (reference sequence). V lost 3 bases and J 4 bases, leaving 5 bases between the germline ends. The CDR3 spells CASSIRADTQYF. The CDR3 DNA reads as TGTGCCAGTAGTATTCGCGCAGATACGCAGTATTTT.

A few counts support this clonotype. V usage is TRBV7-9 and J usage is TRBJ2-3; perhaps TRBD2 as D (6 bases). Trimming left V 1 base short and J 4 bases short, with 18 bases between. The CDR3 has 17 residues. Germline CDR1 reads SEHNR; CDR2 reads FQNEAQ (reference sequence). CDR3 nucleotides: TGTGCCAGCAGCTTAGATCGTGGCGGGATGACGGCAGATACGCAGTATTTT. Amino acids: CASSLDRGGMTADTQYF.

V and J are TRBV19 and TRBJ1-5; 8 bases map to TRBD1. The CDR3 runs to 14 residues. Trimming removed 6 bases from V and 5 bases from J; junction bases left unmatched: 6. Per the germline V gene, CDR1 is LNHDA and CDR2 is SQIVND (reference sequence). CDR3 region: CASRGRGLYQPQHF. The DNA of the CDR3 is TGTGCCAGTAGAGGCAGGGGGCTTTATCAGCCCCAGCATTTT.

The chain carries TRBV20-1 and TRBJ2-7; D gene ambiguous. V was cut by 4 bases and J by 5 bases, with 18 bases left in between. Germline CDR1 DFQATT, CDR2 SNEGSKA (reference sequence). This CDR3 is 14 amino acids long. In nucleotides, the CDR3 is TGCAGTGCTACCAGACGGGTTCGCCGGGACGAGCAGTACTTC. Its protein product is CSATRRVRRDEQYF.

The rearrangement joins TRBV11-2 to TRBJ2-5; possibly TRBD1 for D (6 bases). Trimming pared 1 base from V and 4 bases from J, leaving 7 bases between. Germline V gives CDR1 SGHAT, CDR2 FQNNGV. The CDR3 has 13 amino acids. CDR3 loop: CASSLGGPETQYF. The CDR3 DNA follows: TGTGCCAGCAGCTTAGGGGGGCCAGAGACCCAGTACTTC.

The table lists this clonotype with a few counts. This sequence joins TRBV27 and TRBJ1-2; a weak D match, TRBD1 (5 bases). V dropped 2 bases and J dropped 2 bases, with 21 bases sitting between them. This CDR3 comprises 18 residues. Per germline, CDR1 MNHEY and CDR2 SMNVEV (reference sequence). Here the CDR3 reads CASSLRTPGRVRNYGYTF. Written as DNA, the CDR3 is TGTGCCAGCAGTTTACGGACTCCTGGCAGGGTTAGGAACTATGGCTACACCTTC.

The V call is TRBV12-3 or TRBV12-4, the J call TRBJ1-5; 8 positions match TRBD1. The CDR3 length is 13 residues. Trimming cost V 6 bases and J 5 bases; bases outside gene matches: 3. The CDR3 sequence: CASRLTGDQPQHF. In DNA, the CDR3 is TGTGCCAGCAGATTGACAGGGGATCAGCCCCAGCATTTT.

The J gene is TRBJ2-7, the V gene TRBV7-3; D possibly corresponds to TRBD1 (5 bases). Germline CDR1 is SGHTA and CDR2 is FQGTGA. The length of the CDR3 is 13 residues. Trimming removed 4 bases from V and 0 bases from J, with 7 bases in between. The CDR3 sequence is CASSSTGSYEQYF. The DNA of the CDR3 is TGTGCCAGCAGCTCAACAGGCTCCTACGAGCAGTACTTC.

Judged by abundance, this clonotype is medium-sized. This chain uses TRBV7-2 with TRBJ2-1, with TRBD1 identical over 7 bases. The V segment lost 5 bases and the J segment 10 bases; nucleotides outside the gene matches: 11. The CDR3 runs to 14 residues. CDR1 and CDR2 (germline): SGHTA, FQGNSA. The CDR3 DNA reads TGTGCCAGCAGCCGTGGCCGACAGGGTCCCGAGCAGTTCTTC. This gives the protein CASSRGRQGPEQFF. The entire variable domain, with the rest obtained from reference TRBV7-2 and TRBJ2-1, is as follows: GAGVSQSPSNKVTEKGKDVELRCDPISGHTALYWYRQSLGQGLEFLIYFQGNSAPDKSGLPSDRFSAERTGGSVSTLTIQRTQQEDSAVYLCASSRGRQGPEQFFGPGTRLTVL.